Sequencing of this T cell receptor (beta chain) was carried out in a study of cytomegalovirus exposure and HLA in healthy donors. Study results and caveats: According to reports, the classifier identified cytomegalovirus status with high specificity and sensitivity. Three CMV-associated chains proved CMV antigen-specific in vitro.

Vbeta (60) and Jbeta (13) primers were used in the PCR. TCRdb's copy holds only in-frame clones and misses some; the assay was immunoSEQ multiplex PCR. The table has approximately 180,000 clones, almost 85% seen once. This clone occurred a few times. Its antigen is as yet unknown. CDR1 and CDR2 (germline): MGHRA, YSYEKL. V lost 1 base, J lost 4 bases, and 14 bases lay in between. This CDR3 has 15 residues. Source material: PBMCs. The clonotype originates from a girl under 18 in good health and CMV-seropositive. The gene calls are TRBV4-1 and TRBJ2-7, with D possibly being TRBD1 (5 bases). As DNA, the CDR3 is TGCGCCAGCAGCCAAGGTCAAGGGGCTGGGTACGAGCAGTACTTC. Its protein product is CASSQGQGAGYEQYF.